What follows are 3 T cell receptor beta chains derived from one specimen sequenced in a study of control samples from healthy donors and cancer patients. Some clones are missing from TCRdb's copy, which holds only in-frame ones; the method was immunoSEQ multiplex PCR. The sample lists fewer than 40,000 clones; about 93% were seen once. Sequencing was performed on PBMCs. Source of these receptors: a man in his forties or fifties with colorectal cancer.

This chain links TRBV9 with TRBJ1-4, with D perhaps TRBD1 (6 bases). The CDR3 consists of 15 residues. Germline assignment: CDR1 SGDLS and CDR2 YYNGEE. V shed 3 bases and J shed 5 bases, with 14 bases lying between them. The CDR3 region has the DNA TGTGCCAGCAGCGCCACAGGGCGACCGAATGAAAAACTGTTTTTT. Translated: CASSATGRPNEKLFF.

The rearrangement links TRBV24-1 to TRBJ1-5; TRBD1 is a possible D gene (6 bases). V was clipped by 9 bases and J by 2 bases, with 13 bases between them. The germline CDR1 and CDR2 sequences are KGHDR and SFDVKD. This CDR3 is 14 amino acids long. Here the CDR3 reads CATGAGERNQPQHF. CDR3 coding DNA: TGTGCCACCGGTGCAGGGGAACGCAATCAGCCCCAGCATTTT.

DNA for the CDR3: TGTGCCAACAAGGGACCGAACACTGAAGCTTTCTTT. It yields the protein CANKGPNTEAFF. The chain is built from TRBV12-3 or TRBV12-4 and TRBJ1-1, with D maybe TRBD1 (5 bases). Trimming removed 10 bases at V and 1 base at J, with 10 bases between. The CDR3 contains 12 residues.